The clone carrying this T cell receptor (beta chain) appeared many times. The junction differs from germline at one of its ends, possibly a read error. Patients who underwent sequencing had shown CD8+CD57+ cell expansion by flow cytometry. The entry originates in a study of CD8+CD57+ T cells in acquired aplastic anemia. The template used for profiling TCR beta VDJ and CDR3 was genomic DNA. TCRdb used MiXCR to reprocess the reads, holding one entry per CDR3 protein. The table includes fewer than 200,000 distinct CDR3 sequences, 48% detected once. The length of the CDR3 is 14 residues. CDR1 is LGHNA and CDR2 is YNFKEQ in the germline V gene.

The gene calls are TRBV4-2 and TRBJ2-1, with TRBD2 matching 8 bases. The clonotype comes from a human donor with aplastic anemia. The material sequenced was sorted CD4+, CD8+, or CD8+CD57+ T cells (not recorded which) from PBMCs. DNA of the CDR3: TGTGCCAGCAGCCAAGATTCCCATGGCGGGGGGCCAGTCTTC. Encoded protein: CASSQDSHGGGPVF.